The next 13 T cell receptor beta chains were all read from a single sample in a study of blood T cell repertoires in COVID-19. Profiling relied on immunoSEQ multiplex PCR, and the TCRdb table lists in-frame clones only, not all of them. The sample contains some 29,000 clones, 80% to 90% of which appear only once. Sequenced material: peripheral blood. Every receptor here comes from a woman older than 75 with COVID-19, enrolled during active disease.

The chain has TRBV7-2 and TRBJ1-2; 8 nucleotides match TRBD1. Losses at the gene ends were 5 bases for V and 7 bases for J; bases not matched to a gene: 12. Germline V lookup: CDR1 SGHTA, CDR2 FQGNSA. The CDR3 is 15 amino acids. For the CDR3, the DNA is TGTGCCAGCAGCCCCGGACAGGGACATGGTTTTGGCTACACCTTC. This translates into CASSPGQGHGFGYTF.

The rearrangement uses TRBV5-1 and TRBJ1-1; D uncertain. The CDR3 is made up of 15 amino acids. Trimming removed 6 bases at V and 2 bases at J, with 17 bases between. Germline lookup yields CDR1 SGHRS and CDR2 YFSETQ. CDR3 coding DNA: TGCGCCAGCAACCGAGCTCCGATATCCAACACTGAAGCTTTCTTT. This encodes CASNRAPISNTEAFF.

The chain uses TRBV6-5 and TRBJ2-5, with 11 bases matching TRBD2. This CDR3 has 14 amino acids. The germline CDR1 and CDR2 sequences are MNHEY and SVGAGI. V trimming: 6 bases; J trimming: 2 bases; junction bases outside the gene matches: 2. CDR3 sequence (DNA): TGTGCCAGCAGCCGACTAGCGGGGCAAGAGACCCAGTACTTC. It is translated as CASSRLAGQETQYF.

This chain joins TRBV5-4 and TRBJ2-7, with TRBD1 matching over 7 bases. Germline V gives CDR1 SGHNT, CDR2 YYREEE (reference sequence). Germline trimming cut 4 bases from V and 0 bases from J; bases unmatched to any gene: 4. The CDR3 extends over 14 amino acids. The CDR3 spells CASSQQGSSYEQYF. For the CDR3, the DNA is TGTGCCAGCAGCCAACAGGGGAGCTCCTACGAGCAGTACTTC.

This chain uses TRBV3-1 (or the pseudogene TRBV3-2) with TRBJ1-1; D gene unclear. V lost 6 bases and J lost 5, with 13 bases in between. CDR3 size: 13 residues. CDR1 and CDR2 from the germline V gene are LGHDT and YNNKEL (reference sequence). The CDR3 spells CASSRPGGTEAFF. In DNA, the CDR3 is TGTGCCAGCAGTCGGCCGGGAGGGACTGAAGCTTTCTTT.

The rearrangement uses TRBV20-1 and TRBJ1-5; D uncertain. Germline assignment: CDR1 DFQATT and CDR2 SNEGSKA (reference sequence). The CDR3 contains 13 residues. Deletions cut 3 bases from V and 1 base from J, with 7 bases between. The CDR3 region has the DNA TGCAGTGCTAGTACGGGGAGCAATCAGCCCCAGCATTTT. As protein: CSASTGSNQPQHF.

The CDR3, as DNA: TGTGCCAGCAGTTTTCTGTCTAGCGGGGGGGGTCACAATGAGCAGTTCTTC. This sequence encodes CASSFLSSGGGHNEQFF. The chain combines TRBV27 with TRBJ2-1, with 12 bases that match TRBD2. Germline CDR1 MNHEY, CDR2 SMNVEV (reference sequence). The V and J ends lost 3 bases and 5 bases, in that order; junction bases with no gene match: 8. This CDR3 has 17 amino acids.

This clone was seen just once. The chain uses TRBV2 and TRBJ2-1; TRBD2 aligns across 7 bases. This CDR3 region has 13 residues. The trim removed 8 bases at V and 6 bases at J, leaving 7 bases unmatched. Germline lookup yields CDR1 SNHLY and CDR2 FYNNEI. The CDR3 DNA sequence: TGTGCCAGCGGGCGGACTAGTCCCAATGAGCAGTTCTTC. This encodes CASGRTSPNEQFF.

This rearrangement joins TRBV5-1 to TRBJ2-7, with D possibly TRBD2 on 6 matching bases. CDR3 length equals 13 residues. CDR1 is SGHRS, CDR2 YFSETQ, per germline. Trimming stripped 4 bases from V and 3 bases from J, with 11 bases between. Written as DNA, the CDR3 is TGCGCCAGCAGCCCGGAGGGCCTCTACGAGCAGTACTTC. Translation: CASSPEGLYEQYF.

J is TRBJ2-1 and V is TRBV6-5, with 7 positions matching TRBD2. CDR1 is MNHEY and CDR2 is SVGAGI in the germline V gene. This CDR3 comprises 15 residues. V lost 10 bases to trimming and J lost 3 bases; unmatched junction nucleotides: 12. The CDR3 nucleotides are TGTGCCACTCGTTTGGGGGGGACTAACTACAATGAGCAGTTCTTC. Translating gives CATRLGGTNYNEQFF.

The chain couples TRBV30 to TRBJ1-1; the match to TRBD1 covers 8 bases. Germline loops: CDR1 GTSNPN, CDR2 SVGIG (reference sequence). There are 14 residues in the CDR3. J lost 10 bases, V lost 2 bases, and 12 bases had no gene match. The CDR3 spells CAWSLRTGSFGAFF. As DNA, the CDR3 is TGTGCCTGGAGTCTCCGGACAGGGAGTTTCGGAGCTTTCTTT.

This rearrangement joins TRBV6-5 to TRBJ2-7; the D gene is possibly TRBD1 (6 bases). The CDR3 covers 13 residues. Deletions cut 9 bases from V and 2 bases from J, with 14 bases between. Germline V gives CDR1 MNHEY, CDR2 SVGAGI. As DNA, the CDR3 is TGTGCCAGTTCCGGGACATACGCCTACGAGCAGTACTTC. It is translated as CASSGTYAYEQYF.

The chain links TRBV5-1 to TRBJ1-1; D is uncertain. The CDR3 is 15 residues long. V was shortened by 4 bases and J by 5 bases, with 18 bases between the two germline ends. CDR1 is SGHRS, CDR2 YFSETQ, per germline. CDR3 bases: TGCGCCAGCAGCACCGGCGCGGGAGTGGTAACTGAAGCTTTCTTT. It specifies CASSTGAGVVTEAFF.